This T cell receptor beta chain was identified in a study of vaccination effects on CD4 cells after COVID-19. The CDR3 is made up of 11 amino acids. Germline loops: CDR1 LGHDT, CDR2 YNNKEL (reference sequence). V shed 7 bases and J shed 11 bases, with 11 bases lying between them. The table came from immunoSEQ multiplex PCR; TCRdb's copy has only in-frame clones and leaves some out. Seen here are about 73,000 clones, approximately 73% observed once, and the top ten hold about 2.5%. Of note for this clone: Its antigen is currently unknown.

Following culture for roughly 10 days, CD4+ T cells were isolated. Each participant received a vaccine that was either BNT162b2 or mRNA-1273, given as two doses. At days 3 and 7, half of the medium was exchanged for IL-2 medium. This TCR derives from a human donor who received a COVID-19 vaccine. The sequenced sample was CD4+ T cells from PBMCs cultured without peptide, obtained after COVID-19 vaccination. The chain has TRBV3-1 (or the pseudogene TRBV3-2) and TRBJ2-2; D ambiguous. CDR3 bases: TGTGCCAGCACGTTTGGCGGAGAGCTGTTTTTT. This encodes CASTFGGELFF.